What follows are 3 T cell receptor beta chains derived from one specimen sequenced in a study of human T cells and chemical hapten exposure. Documented time point: healthy volunteer bleed at 6 weeks. Researchers extracted total RNA from unfractionated whole blood. TCRdb re-derived calls from the RACE reads in MiXCR, one entry per CDR3 protein. The sample records 60,000 to 90,000 distinct CDR3 sequences, around 9.3% being singletons. Sequenced material: whole blood. The receptors originated from a female donor in good health. Some clones in this sample may be carry-over from other donors' samples.

This clonotype has only a few counts. This chain connects TRBV4-2 to TRBJ2-3; TRBD2 matches at 10 bases. Germline CDR1 is LGHNA and CDR2 is YNFKEQ. This CDR3 is built from 19 residues. With V trimmed by 0 bases and J by 2 bases, 11 bases remained unmatched. The CDR3 DNA reads TGTGCCAGCAGCCAAGACGGTACTAGCGGGGCGACACACACAGATACGCAGTATTTT. Translation: CASSQDGTSGATHTDTQYF.

Ten or more counts support this clonotype. The chain joins TRBV12-3 or TRBV12-4 to TRBJ2-1, with D unclear. CDR3 length: 15 residues. With 6 bases removed from V and 2 bases from J, the gap between germline ends came to 14 bases. CDR3 region: CASRIRSPTYNEQFF. CDR3 coding DNA: TGTGCCAGCAGGATCAGGAGTCCAACCTACAATGAGCAGTTCTTC.

This clonotype was seen repeatedly, ten times or more. This chain joins TRBV12-3 or TRBV12-4 and TRBJ1-6; D ambiguous. V shed 3 bases and J shed 7 bases, with 4 bases lying between them. The CDR3 covers 12 residues. This CDR3 is CASSLINSPLHF. For the CDR3, the DNA is TGTGCCAGCAGTTTGATCAATTCACCCCTCCACTTT.